One sample yielded the 9 T cell receptor beta chains listed below, sequenced in a study of CD8 T cells in ankylosing spondylitis. TCRdb itself ran the 5' RACE reads through MiXCR, one entry per CDR3 protein. The repertoire has about 250,000 distinct CDR3 sequences, under 35% of them found once; the top ten carry around 4.2%. The sequenced sample was blood, either unsorted or a sorted T cell fraction (not recorded which). The receptors were sampled from a male donor with ankylosing spondylitis or in good health (not recorded which).

The sample holds a few counts of this clonotype. The J gene is TRBJ2-1, the V gene TRBV6-2 or TRBV6-3; D possibly corresponds to TRBD2 (5 bases). Germline values: CDR1 MNHEY, CDR2 SVGEGT. This CDR3 region has 15 residues. V lost 8 bases to trimming and J lost 8 bases, with 22 bases between them. The CDR3: CASSLSGRRLDEQFF. CDR3 DNA sequence: TGTGCCAGCTCCCTTTCGGGCAGGAGGTTGGATGAGCAGTTCTTC.

V usage is TRBV28 and J usage is TRBJ2-3, with D possibly TRBD2 on 5 matching bases. The V gene's germline CDR1 is MDHEN and CDR2 SYDVKM. The ends were cut back, 7 bases at V and 3 bases at J, with 11 bases in the middle. The CDR3 consists of 13 residues. The CDR3 here is CASIQRTTDTQYF. The CDR3 DNA is TGTGCCAGCATTCAGCGGACTACAGATACGCAGTATTTT.

This clonotype was picked up many times. The rearrangement joins TRBV6-1 to TRBJ1-2, with 9 bases aligning to TRBD1. CDR1 and CDR2 from the germline V gene are MNHNS and SASEGT. Trimming cost V 5 bases and J 0 bases; bases outside gene matches: 10. The length of the CDR3 is 17 residues. The chain's CDR3 is CASSTTGGPTTNYGYTF. CDR3 bases: TGTGCCAGCAGTACCACAGGGGGCCCCACCACTAACTATGGCTACACCTTC.

In this sample, this clonotype turned up a few times. The chain recombines TRBV3-1 with TRBJ2-1, with TRBD2 identical over 7 bases. CDR3 length: 14 amino acids. In germline, CDR1 is LGHDT, CDR2 YNNKEL (reference sequence). V shed 0 bases, J shed 10 bases, and the junction held 6 bases outside the gene matches. The chain's CDR3 is CASSQDPLAEEQFF. The CDR3 bases are TGTGCCAGCAGCCAAGATCCCCTAGCGGAGGAGCAGTTCTTC.

This clonotype has a handful of counts. J is TRBJ2-7 and V is TRBV20-1; 8 bases fit TRBD1. V shed 6 bases and J 2 bases; nucleotides not matched to a gene: 9. Germline lookup yields CDR1 DFQATT and CDR2 SNEGSKA (reference sequence). The CDR3 covers 14 residues. This CDR3 is CSAAAGTGPYEQYF. CDR3 bases: TGCAGTGCGGCGGCGGGGACAGGACCCTACGAGCAGTACTTC.

This clonotype has ten or more counts. The chain uses TRBV29-1 and TRBJ2-5; 7 bases align to TRBD2. The junction had 6 bases not matched to a gene; V was cut back by 1 base and J by 4 bases. Germline assignment: CDR1 SQVTM and CDR2 ANQGSEA. The CDR3 has 14 amino acids. DNA of the CDR3: TGCAGCGTTGAAGGGCAGGGAGGGCCAGAGACCCAGTACTTC. This translates into CSVEGQGGPETQYF.

This clonotype was seen a handful of times. CDR3 nucleotide sequence: TGCGCCAGCAGCCAAGGGACCAACATCGGCTACACCTTC. It specifies CASSQGTNIGYTF. The chain is built from TRBV4-1 and TRBJ1-2; D is ambiguous. The CDR3 contains 13 residues. V lost 1 base and J lost 8, with 11 bases in between. Per the germline V gene, CDR1 is MGHRA and CDR2 is YSYEKL.

This clonotype has more than one count but fewer than ten. The J gene is TRBJ2-6, the V gene TRBV29-1, with D possibly TRBD1 on 6 matching bases. CDR3 length: 14 residues. CDR1 and CDR2 from the germline V gene are SQVTM and ANQGSEA. V was trimmed by 6 bases and J by 4 bases, leaving 13 bases between them. CDR3 protein: CSVLQGTGANVLTF. In nucleotides, the CDR3 is TGCAGCGTACTACAGGGAACCGGGGCCAACGTCCTGACTTTC.

Note on this clonotype: A junction end diverges from the germline sequence, so it may reflect a read error. The chain uses TRBV7-7 and TRBJ2-2; D is ambiguous. CDR3 length: 13 residues. Germline V gene data show CDR1 as SSHAT and CDR2 as FNYEAQ (reference sequence). CDR3 sequence reads: CASSFRDTGELFF. CDR3 nucleotide sequence: TGTGCTAGCAGCTTTCGTGACACCGGGGAGCTGTTTTTT.